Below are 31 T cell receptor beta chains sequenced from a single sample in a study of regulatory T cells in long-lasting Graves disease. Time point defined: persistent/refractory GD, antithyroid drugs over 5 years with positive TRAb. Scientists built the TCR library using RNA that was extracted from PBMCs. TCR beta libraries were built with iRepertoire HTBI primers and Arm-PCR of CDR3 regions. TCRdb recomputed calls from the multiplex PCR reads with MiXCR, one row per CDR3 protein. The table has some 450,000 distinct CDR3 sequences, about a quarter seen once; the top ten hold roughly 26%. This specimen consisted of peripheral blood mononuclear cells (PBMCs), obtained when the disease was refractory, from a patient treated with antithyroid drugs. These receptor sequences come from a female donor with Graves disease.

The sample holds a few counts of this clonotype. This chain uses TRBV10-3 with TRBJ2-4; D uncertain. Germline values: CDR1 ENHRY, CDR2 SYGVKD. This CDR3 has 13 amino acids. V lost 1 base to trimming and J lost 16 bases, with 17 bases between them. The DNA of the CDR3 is TGTGCCATCAGTGAGTTCGGCCTCAACGCCCGTTACTTC. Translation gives CAISEFGLNARYF.

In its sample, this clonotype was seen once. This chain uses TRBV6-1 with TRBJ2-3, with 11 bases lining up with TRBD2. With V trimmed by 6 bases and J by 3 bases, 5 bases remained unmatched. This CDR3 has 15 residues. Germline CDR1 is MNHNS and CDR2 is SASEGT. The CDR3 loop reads CASSQLAGVTDTQYF. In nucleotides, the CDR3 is TGTGCCAGCAGCCAACTAGCGGGAGTAACAGATACGCAGTATTTT.

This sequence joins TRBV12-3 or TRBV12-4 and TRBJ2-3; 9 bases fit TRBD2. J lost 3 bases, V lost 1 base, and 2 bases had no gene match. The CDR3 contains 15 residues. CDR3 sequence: CASSLGTSETDTQYF. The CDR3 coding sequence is TGTGCCAGCAGTTTAGGGACTAGCGAGACAGATACGCAGTATTTT.

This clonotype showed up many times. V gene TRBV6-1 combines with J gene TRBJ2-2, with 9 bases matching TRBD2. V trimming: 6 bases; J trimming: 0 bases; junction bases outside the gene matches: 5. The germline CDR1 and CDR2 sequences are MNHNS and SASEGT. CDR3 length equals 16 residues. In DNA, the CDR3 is TGTGCCAGCAGATCTCTAGCGGGAACGAACACCGGGGAGCTGTTTTTT. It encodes CASRSLAGTNTGELFF.

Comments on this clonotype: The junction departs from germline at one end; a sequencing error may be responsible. The CDR3 DNA reads TGTGCCAGGAGCCAAGATTTCGGGAGGGAATTCTATGGCTACACCTTC. Amino acids: CARSQDFGREFYGYTF. V usage is TRBV14 and J usage is TRBJ1-2; no firm D call. There are 16 residues in the CDR3. CDR1 and CDR2 (germline): SGHDN, FVKESK.

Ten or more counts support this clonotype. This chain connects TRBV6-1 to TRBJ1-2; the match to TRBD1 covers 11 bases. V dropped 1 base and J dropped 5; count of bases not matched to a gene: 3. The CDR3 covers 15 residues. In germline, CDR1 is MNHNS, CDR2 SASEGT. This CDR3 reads CASSEVDRGPYGYTF. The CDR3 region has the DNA TGTGCCAGCAGTGAAGTGGACAGGGGGCCTTATGGCTACACCTTC.

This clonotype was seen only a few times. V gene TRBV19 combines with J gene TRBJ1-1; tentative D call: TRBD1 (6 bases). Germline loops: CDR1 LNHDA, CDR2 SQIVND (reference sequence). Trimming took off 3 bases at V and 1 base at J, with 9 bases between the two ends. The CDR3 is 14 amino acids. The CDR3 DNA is TGTGCCAGTAGTATCACAGGGTCGAACACTGAAGCTTTCTTT. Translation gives CASSITGSNTEAFF. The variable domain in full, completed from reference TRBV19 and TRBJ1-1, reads DGGITQSPKYLFRKEGQNVTLSCEQNLNHDAMYWYRQDPGQGLRLIYYSQIVNDFQKGDIAEGYSVSREKKESFPLTVTSAQKNPTAFYLCASSITGSNTEAFFGQGTRLTVV.

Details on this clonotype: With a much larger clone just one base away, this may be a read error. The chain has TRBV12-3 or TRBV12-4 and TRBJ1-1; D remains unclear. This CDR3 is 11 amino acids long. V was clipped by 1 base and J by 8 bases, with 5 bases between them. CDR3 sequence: CASSLEQEAFF. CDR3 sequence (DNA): TGTGCCAGCAGTTTAGAACAGGAAGCTTTCTTT.

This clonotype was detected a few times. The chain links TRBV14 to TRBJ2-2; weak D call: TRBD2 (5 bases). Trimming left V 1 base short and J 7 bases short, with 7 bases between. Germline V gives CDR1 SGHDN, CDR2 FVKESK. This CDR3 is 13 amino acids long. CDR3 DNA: TGTGCCAGCAGCCAAGTGAGGGTCGGGGAGCTGTTTTTT. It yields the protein CASSQVRVGELFF.

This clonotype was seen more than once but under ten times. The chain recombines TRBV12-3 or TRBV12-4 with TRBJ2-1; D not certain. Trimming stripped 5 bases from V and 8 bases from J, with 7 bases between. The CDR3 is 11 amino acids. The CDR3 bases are TGTGCCAGCAGTGCCGGCTATGAGCAGTTCTTC. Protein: CASSAGYEQFF.

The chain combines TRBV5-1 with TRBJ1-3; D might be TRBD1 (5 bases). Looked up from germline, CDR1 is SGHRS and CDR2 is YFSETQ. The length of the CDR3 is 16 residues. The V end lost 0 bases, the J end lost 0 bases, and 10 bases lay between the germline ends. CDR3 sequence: CASSLEAGSSGNTIYF. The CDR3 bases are TGCGCCAGCAGCTTGGAAGCAGGGAGCTCTGGAAACACCATATATTTT.

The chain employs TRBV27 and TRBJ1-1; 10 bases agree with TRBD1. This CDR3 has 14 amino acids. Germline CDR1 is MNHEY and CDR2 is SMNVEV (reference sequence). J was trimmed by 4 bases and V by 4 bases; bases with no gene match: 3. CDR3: CASSSRTGGTEAFF. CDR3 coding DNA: TGTGCCAGCAGTTCCAGGACAGGGGGCACTGAAGCTTTCTTT.

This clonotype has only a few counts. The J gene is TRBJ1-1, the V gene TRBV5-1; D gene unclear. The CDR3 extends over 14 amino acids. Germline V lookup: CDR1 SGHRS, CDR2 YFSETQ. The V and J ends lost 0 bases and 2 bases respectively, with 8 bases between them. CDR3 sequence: CASSLGWANTEAFF. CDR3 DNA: TGCGCCAGCAGCTTGGGGTGGGCAAACACTGAAGCTTTCTTT.

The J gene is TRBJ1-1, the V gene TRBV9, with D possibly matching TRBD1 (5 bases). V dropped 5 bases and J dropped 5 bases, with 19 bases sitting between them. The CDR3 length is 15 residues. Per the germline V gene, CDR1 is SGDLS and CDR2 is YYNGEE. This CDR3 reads CASSGGGLLGTEAFF. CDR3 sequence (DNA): TGTGCCAGCAGTGGGGGGGGTCTCCTGGGTACTGAAGCTTTCTTT.

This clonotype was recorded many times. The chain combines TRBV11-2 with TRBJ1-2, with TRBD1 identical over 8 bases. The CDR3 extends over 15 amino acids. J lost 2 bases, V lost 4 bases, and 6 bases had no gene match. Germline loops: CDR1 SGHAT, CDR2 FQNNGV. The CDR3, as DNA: TGTGCCAGCAGCTCCAACAGGGGGTCAAACTATGGCTACACCTTC. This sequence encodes CASSSNRGSNYGYTF.

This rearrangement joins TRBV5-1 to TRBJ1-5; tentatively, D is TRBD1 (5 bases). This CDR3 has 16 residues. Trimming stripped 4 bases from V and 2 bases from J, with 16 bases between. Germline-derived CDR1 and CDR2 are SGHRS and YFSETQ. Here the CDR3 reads CASSPRDPGGNQPQHF. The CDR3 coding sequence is TGCGCCAGCAGCCCTAGGGACCCGGGTGGCAATCAGCCCCAGCATTTT.

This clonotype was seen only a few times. The CDR3: CASSGTGSFTEQYF. The CDR3 DNA reads TGTGCCAGCAGTGGGACAGGGAGCTTCACCGAGCAGTACTTC. V usage is TRBV25-1 and J usage is TRBJ2-7, with TRBD1 identical over 8 bases. V was pared by 4 bases and J by 6 bases, with 8 bases of the junction left unmatched. This CDR3 is 14 amino acids long. Germline CDR1 is MGHDK and CDR2 is SYGVNS.

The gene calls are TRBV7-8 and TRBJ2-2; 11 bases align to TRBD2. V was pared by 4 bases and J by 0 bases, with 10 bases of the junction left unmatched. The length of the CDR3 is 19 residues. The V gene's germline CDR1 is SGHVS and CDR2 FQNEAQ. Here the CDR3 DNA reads TGTGCCAGCAGCTCCCAACGGCTAGCGGGAGGCCCGAACACCGGGGAGCTGTTTTTT. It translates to CASSSQRLAGGPNTGELFF.

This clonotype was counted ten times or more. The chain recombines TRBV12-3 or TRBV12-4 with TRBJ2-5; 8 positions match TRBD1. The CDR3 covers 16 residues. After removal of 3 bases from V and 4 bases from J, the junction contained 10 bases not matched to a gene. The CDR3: CASSLALSDRGETQYF. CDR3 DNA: TGTGCCAGCAGTTTGGCACTCAGCGACAGGGGAGAGACCCAGTACTTC.

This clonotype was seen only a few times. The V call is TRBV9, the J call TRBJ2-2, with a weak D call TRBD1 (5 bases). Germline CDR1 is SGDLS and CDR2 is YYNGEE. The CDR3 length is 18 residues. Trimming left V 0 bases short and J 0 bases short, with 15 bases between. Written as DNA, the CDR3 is TGTGCCAGCAGCGTAGAGTGGGGCCCGGGCGCGAACACCGGGGAGCTGTTTTTT. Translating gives CASSVEWGPGANTGELFF. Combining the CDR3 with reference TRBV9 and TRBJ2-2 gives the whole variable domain DSGVTQTPKHLITATGQRVTLRCSPRSGDLSVYWYQQSLDQGLQFLIQYYNGEERAKGNILERFSAQQFPDLHSELNLSSLELGDSALYFCASSVEWGPGANTGELFFGEGSRLTVL.

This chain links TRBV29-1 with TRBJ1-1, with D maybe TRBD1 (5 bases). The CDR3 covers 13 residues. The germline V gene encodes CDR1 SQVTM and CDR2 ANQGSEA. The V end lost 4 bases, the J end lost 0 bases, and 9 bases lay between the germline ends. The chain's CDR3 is CSVADSLNTEAFF. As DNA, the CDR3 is TGCAGCGTTGCCGACAGTTTGAACACTGAAGCTTTCTTT.

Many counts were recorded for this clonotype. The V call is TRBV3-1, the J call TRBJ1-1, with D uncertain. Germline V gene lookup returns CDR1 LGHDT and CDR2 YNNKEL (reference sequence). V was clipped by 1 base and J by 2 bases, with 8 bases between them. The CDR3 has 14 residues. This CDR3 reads CASSQVQVNTEAFF. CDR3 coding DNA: TGTGCCAGCAGCCAAGTTCAGGTCAACACTGAAGCTTTCTTT.

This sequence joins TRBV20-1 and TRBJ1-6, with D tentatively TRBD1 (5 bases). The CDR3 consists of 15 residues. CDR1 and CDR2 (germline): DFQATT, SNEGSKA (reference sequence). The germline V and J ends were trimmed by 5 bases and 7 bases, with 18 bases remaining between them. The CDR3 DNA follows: TGCAGTGCTCCCGTAGGGGATCGGCGCAATTCACCCCTCCACTTT. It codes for CSAPVGDRRNSPLHF.

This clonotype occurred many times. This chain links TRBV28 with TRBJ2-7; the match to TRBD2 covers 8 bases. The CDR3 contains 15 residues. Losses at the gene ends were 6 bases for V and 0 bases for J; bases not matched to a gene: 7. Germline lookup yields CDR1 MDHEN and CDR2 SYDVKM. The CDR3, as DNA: TGTGCCAGCAGCCGAAGCGGGAGTTCCTCCTACGAGCAGTACTTC. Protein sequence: CASSRSGSSSYEQYF.

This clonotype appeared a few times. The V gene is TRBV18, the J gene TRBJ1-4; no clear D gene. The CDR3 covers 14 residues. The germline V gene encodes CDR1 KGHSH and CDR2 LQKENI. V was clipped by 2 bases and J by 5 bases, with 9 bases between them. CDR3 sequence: CASSPVHGNEKLFF. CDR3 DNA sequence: TGTGCCAGCTCACCAGTGCACGGAAATGAAAAACTGTTTTTT.

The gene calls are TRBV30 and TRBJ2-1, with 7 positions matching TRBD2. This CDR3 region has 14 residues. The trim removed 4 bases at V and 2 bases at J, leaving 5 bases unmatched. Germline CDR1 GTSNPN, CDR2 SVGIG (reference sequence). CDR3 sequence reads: CAWKRSGPYNEQFF. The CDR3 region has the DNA TGTGCCTGGAAACGTAGCGGGCCCTACAATGAGCAGTTCTTC.

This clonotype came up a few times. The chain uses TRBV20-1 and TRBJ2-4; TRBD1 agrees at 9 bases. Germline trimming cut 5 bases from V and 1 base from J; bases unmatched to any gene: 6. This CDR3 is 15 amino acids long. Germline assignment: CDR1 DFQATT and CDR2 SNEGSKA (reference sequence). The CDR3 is CSARNRGLAKNIQYF. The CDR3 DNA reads TGCAGTGCTCGGAACAGGGGGCTCGCCAAAAACATTCAGTACTTC.

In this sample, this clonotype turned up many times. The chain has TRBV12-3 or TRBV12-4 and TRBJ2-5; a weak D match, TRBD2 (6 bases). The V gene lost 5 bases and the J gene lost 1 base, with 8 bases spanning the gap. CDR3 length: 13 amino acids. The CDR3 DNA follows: TGTGCCAGCAGTCGGGACTTCCAAGAGACCCAGTACTTC. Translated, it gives CASSRDFQETQYF.

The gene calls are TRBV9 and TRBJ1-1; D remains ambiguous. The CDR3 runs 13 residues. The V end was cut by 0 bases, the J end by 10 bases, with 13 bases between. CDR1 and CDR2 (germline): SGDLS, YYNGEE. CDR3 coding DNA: TGTGCCAGCAGCGTAGCTATGGGTGATCGAGCTTTCTTT. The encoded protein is CASSVAMGDRAFF.

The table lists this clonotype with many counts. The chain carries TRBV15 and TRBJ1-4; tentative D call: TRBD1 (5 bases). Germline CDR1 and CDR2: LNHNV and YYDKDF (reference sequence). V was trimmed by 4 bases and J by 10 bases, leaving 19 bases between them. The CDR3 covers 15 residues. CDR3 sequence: CATSNPGRYDGKLFF. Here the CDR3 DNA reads TGTGCCACCAGCAATCCAGGGCGGTATGATGGAAAACTGTTTTTT.

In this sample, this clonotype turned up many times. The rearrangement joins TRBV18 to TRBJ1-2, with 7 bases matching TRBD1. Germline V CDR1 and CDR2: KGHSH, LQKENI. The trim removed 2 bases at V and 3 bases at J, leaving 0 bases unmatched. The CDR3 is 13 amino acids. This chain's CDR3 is CASSPTGDYGYTF. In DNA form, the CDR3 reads TGTGCCAGCTCACCAACAGGGGACTATGGCTACACCTTC.